This T cell receptor (beta chain) is drawn from a study of CD8 T cells in ankylosing spondylitis. Whole-study results and caveats: In peripheral blood, disease-linked CD8+ clones occurred at relatively low frequencies. Reactive arthritis synovial fluid and blood previously showed some of these motif variants. Roughly eight highly homologous variants made up a TCR beta motif, and this motif appeared characteristic of ankylosing spondylitis blood.

CDR1 is DFQATT and CDR2 is SNEGSKA in the germline V gene (reference sequence). The CDR3 covers 12 residues. The V end was cut by 5 bases, the J end by 4 bases, with 11 bases between. Many counts were recorded for this clonotype. Its antigen is still unknown. TCRdb processed the 5' RACE reads anew with MiXCR; each CDR3 protein has one entry. The repertoire holds around 490,000 distinct CDR3 sequences, with over 4% as singletons. The clonotype originates from a male donor with ankylosing spondylitis. The J gene is TRBJ1-2, the V gene TRBV20-1, with D tentatively TRBD1 (5 bases). Sequencing was performed on blood, either unsorted or a sorted T cell fraction (not recorded which). The CDR3 DNA follows: TGCAGTGCTCCCGACAGCATCTATGGCTACACCTTC. It codes for CSAPDSIYGYTF.